One and the same sample provided the 27 T cell receptor beta chains below, sequenced in a study of control samples from healthy donors and cancer patients. Using immunoSEQ multiplex PCR, the repertoire was profiled, and TCRdb retains in-frame clones only, with some absent. Of 100,000 to 150,000 clones in the sample, 70% to 90% are singletons; the top ten hold roughly 3.2%. Material for sequencing was blood. The receptors shown here come from a man in his fifties or sixties in good health.

V is TRBV24-1 and J is TRBJ1-1, with D possibly matching TRBD1 (6 bases). CDR3 length: 13 amino acids. From germline, CDR1 is KGHDR and CDR2 SFDVKD. The V end was cut by 6 bases, the J end by 1 base, with 8 bases between. The CDR3, as DNA: TGTGCCACCAGTACGGACAGGAACACTGAAGCTTTCTTT. Translation: CATSTDRNTEAFF.

This sequence joins TRBV11-3 and TRBJ1-4; unclear D gene. Germline lookup yields CDR1 SGHNT and CDR2 YENEEA. V lost 3 bases and J 5 bases, leaving 7 bases between the germline ends. The CDR3 covers 13 residues. CDR3 nucleotide sequence: TGTGCCAGCAGCTTGACGGGAAATGAAAAACTGTTTTTT. Translating gives CASSLTGNEKLFF.

The chain couples TRBV28 to TRBJ1-2; D may be TRBD1 (6 bases). In germline, CDR1 is MDHEN, CDR2 SYDVKM. V was trimmed by 6 bases and J by 8 bases, leaving 22 bases between them. The CDR3 has 15 amino acids. CDR3 sequence: CASRRTGTRVGGYTF. DNA of the CDR3: TGTGCCAGCAGGCGGACCGGGACAAGAGTTGGAGGCTACACCTTC.

The V and J genes are TRBV11-3 and TRBJ2-7; TRBD1 aligns across 7 bases. Per the germline V gene, CDR1 is SGHNT and CDR2 is YENEEA. CDR3 length: 14 amino acids. The V gene end was trimmed by 3 bases and the J gene end by 2 bases; junction bases not matched to a gene: 4. The CDR3 loop reads CASSLRQGTYEQYF. CDR3 bases: TGTGCCAGCAGCTTGAGACAGGGCACCTACGAGCAGTACTTC.

V is TRBV28 and J is TRBJ2-7; TRBD1 matches 9 bases. Germline assignment: CDR1 MDHEN and CDR2 SYDVKM. The trim removed 5 bases at V and 2 bases at J, leaving 4 bases unmatched. The CDR3 is 14 amino acids. CDR3 loop: CASSPGQGPYEQYF. CDR3 coding DNA: TGTGCCAGCAGTCCCGGACAGGGGCCCTACGAGCAGTACTTC.

The chain recombines TRBV19 with TRBJ2-3; 11 nucleotides align to TRBD1. The CDR3 has 13 amino acids. Germline assignment: CDR1 LNHDA and CDR2 SQIVND (reference sequence). Trimming took 5 bases from V and 6 from J; bases not matched to a gene: 1. Here the CDR3 reads CASSWTGGDTQYF. CDR3 DNA sequence: TGTGCCAGTAGTTGGACAGGGGGCGATACGCAGTATTTT.

V is TRBV5-1 and J is TRBJ2-7; D perhaps matches TRBD2 (6 bases). Per the germline V gene, CDR1 is SGHRS and CDR2 is YFSETQ. The CDR3 has 14 amino acids. Trimming removed 0 bases from V and 4 bases from J, with 11 bases in between. The CDR3 region is CASSLGETSYEQYF. CDR3 DNA: TGCGCCAGCAGCTTGGGAGAGACTAGTTACGAGCAGTACTTC.

This chain uses TRBV3-1 (or the pseudogene TRBV3-2) with TRBJ2-7; D remains unclear. The length of the CDR3 is 12 residues. Germline CDR1 is LGHDT and CDR2 is YNNKEL (reference sequence). V shed 6 bases and J shed 4 bases, with 10 bases lying between them. As DNA, the CDR3 is TGTGCCAGCAGTTTCGGGTTTTACGAGCAGTACTTC. Its translation: CASSFGFYEQYF.

This chain uses TRBV18 with TRBJ2-7; 7 bases align to TRBD1. The junction had 5 bases not matched to a gene; V was cut back by 5 bases and J by 1 base. The CDR3 consists of 14 residues. CDR1 KGHSH and CDR2 LQKENI come from the germline V gene. The CDR3 loop reads CASSTEQGSYEQYF. In DNA, the CDR3 is TGTGCCAGCTCAACGGAACAGGGGTCCTACGAGCAGTACTTC.

The rearrangement uses TRBV30 and TRBJ1-5; D possibly corresponds to TRBD1 (5 bases). The V gene's germline CDR1 is GTSNPN and CDR2 SVGIG (reference sequence). The CDR3 has 13 amino acids. V was clipped by 0 bases and J by 5 bases, with 8 bases between them. CDR3 sequence reads: CAWSVQGDQPQHF. The CDR3 nucleotides are TGTGCCTGGAGTGTACAAGGGGATCAGCCCCAGCATTTT. The full variable domain, its missing parts supplied by reference TRBV30 and TRBJ1-5, is SQTIHQWPATLVQPVGSPLSLECTVEGTSNPNLYWYRQAAGRGLQLLFYSVGIGQISSEVPQNLSASRPQDRQFILSSKKLLLSDSGFYLCAWSVQGDQPQHFGDGTRLSIL.

This rearrangement joins TRBV24-1 to TRBJ2-7, with D unclear. From germline, CDR1 is KGHDR and CDR2 SFDVKD. V gave up 4 bases and J gave up 5 bases, with 23 bases separating them. CDR3 length equals 17 residues. The CDR3 here is CATSDLADAEDRDEQYF. For the CDR3, the DNA is TGTGCCACCAGTGACCTCGCAGACGCCGAGGATAGGGACGAGCAGTACTTC.

The chain joins TRBV11-2 to TRBJ2-1; 8 bases are a match to TRBD1. Germline values: CDR1 SGHAT, CDR2 FQNNGV. The CDR3 is made up of 15 amino acids. Losses at the gene ends were 1 base for V and 5 bases for J; bases not matched to a gene: 4. The CDR3 nucleotides read TGTGCCAGCAGCTTAGGGACAGGGTGGAACAATGAGCAGTTCTTC. Protein sequence: CASSLGTGWNNEQFF.

The J gene is TRBJ1-4, the V gene TRBV28, with 10 bases that match TRBD1. This CDR3 has 15 amino acids. The germline V gene has CDR1 MDHEN and CDR2 SYDVKM. J was trimmed by 7 bases and V by 5 bases; bases with no gene match: 7. CDR3 nucleotide sequence: TGTGCCAGCAGTACGGCGGGACAGGGGAGTGAAAAACTGTTTTTT. Protein sequence: CASSTAGQGSEKLFF.

The J gene is TRBJ2-5, the V gene TRBV7-3; the D gene is possibly TRBD1 (7 bases). V lost 0 bases to trimming and J lost 5 bases, with 16 bases between them. The CDR3 sequence is 16 residues long. CDR1 is SGHTA and CDR2 is FQGTGA in the germline V gene. This chain's CDR3 is CASSLTVQGGFETQYF. DNA for the CDR3: TGTGCCAGCAGCTTAACCGTGCAGGGGGGATTTGAGACCCAGTACTTC.

The chain is built from TRBV4-1 and TRBJ2-7; D not resolved. The germline V gene encodes CDR1 MGHRA and CDR2 YSYEKL. This CDR3 contains 13 residues. Trimming pared 2 bases from V and 3 bases from J, leaving 8 bases between. This CDR3 is CASSQSRFYEQYF. CDR3 nucleotide sequence: TGCGCCAGCAGCCAATCCAGGTTCTACGAGCAGTACTTC.

The rearrangement uses TRBV6-1 and TRBJ2-7; TRBD1 is a possible D gene (6 bases). V dropped 1 base and J dropped 4 bases, with 17 bases sitting between them. Germline lookup yields CDR1 MNHNS and CDR2 SASEGT. This CDR3 is 16 amino acids long. CDR3 coding DNA: TGTGCCAGCAGTGAAGGGGAGTTAGGACAGTTTTACGAGCAGTACTTC. This codes for CASSEGELGQFYEQYF.

CDR3 loop: CASSLVSRDLYGYTF. The CDR3 bases are TGTGCCAGCAGCTTGGTGTCGCGGGATCTCTATGGCTACACCTTC. The V gene is TRBV5-6, the J gene TRBJ1-2, with no clear D. Germline-derived CDR1 and CDR2 are SGHDT and YYEEEE. With 0 bases removed from V and 4 bases from J, the gap between germline ends came to 13 bases. The CDR3 length is 15 residues.

This clone was recorded a few times. The sample has other DNA sequences that encode this CDR3 too. The chain has TRBV27 and TRBJ2-1, with 11 bases aligning to TRBD2. Germline loops: CDR1 MNHEY, CDR2 SMNVEV (reference sequence). This CDR3 is 14 amino acids long. The V segment lost 9 bases and the J segment 4 bases; nucleotides outside the gene matches: 5. In DNA, the CDR3 is TGTGCCAGTAGCGGGGGGGCCGGGTACAATGAGCAGTTCTTC. It translates to CASSGGAGYNEQFF.

The CDR3 nucleotides read TGTGCCAGCAGCTACGGGTACTCCTATAATTCACCCCTCCACTTT. Protein: CASSYGYSYNSPLHF. The chain joins TRBV5-6 to TRBJ1-6; no clear D gene. The CDR3 spans 15 residues. The germline V gene has CDR1 SGHDT and CDR2 YYEEEE. Trimming pared 3 bases from V and 0 bases from J, leaving 7 bases between.

V usage is TRBV5-4 and J usage is TRBJ1-3; TRBD1 matches at 7 bases. There are 15 residues in the CDR3. Per the germline V gene, CDR1 is SGHNT and CDR2 is YYREEE (reference sequence). Trimming took 4 bases from V and 0 from J; bases not matched to a gene: 4. The CDR3 DNA reads as TGTGCCAGCAGCCCCGGGACAGTCTCTGGAAACACCATATATTTT. Protein product: CASSPGTVSGNTIYF.

CDR3 sequence (DNA): TGTGCCAGCAGTTCACGGGACAGGGGTATCAATCAGCCCCAGCATTTT. As protein: CASSSRDRGINQPQHF. The chain has TRBV28 and TRBJ1-5; 10 nucleotides align to TRBD1. This CDR3 has 16 residues. Per the germline V gene, CDR1 is MDHEN and CDR2 is SYDVKM. J gave up 3 bases and V 4 bases, and 6 bases lay outside the gene matches.

The chain employs TRBV27 and TRBJ2-1; D is perhaps TRBD1 (5 bases). The CDR3 is made up of 13 amino acids. V lost 4 bases and J 9 bases, leaving 13 bases between the germline ends. Germline V gives CDR1 MNHEY, CDR2 SMNVEV (reference sequence). The CDR3 protein is CASSSQGFSEQFF. The CDR3 region has the DNA TGTGCCAGCAGTTCCCAGGGTTTCAGTGAGCAGTTCTTC.

The CDR3 region is CAISEARMGGAWAQFF. CDR3 DNA: TGTGCCATCAGTGAGGCGCGGATGGGGGGGGCTTGGGCGCAGTTCTTC. The rearrangement joins TRBV10-3 to TRBJ2-1, with TRBD2 as a possible D gene (7 bases). The CDR3 covers 16 residues. V lost 2 bases to trimming and J lost 12 bases, with 23 bases between them. Germline V gene data show CDR1 as ENHRY and CDR2 as SYGVKD.

The chain joins TRBV2 to TRBJ2-3; 8 nucleotides line up with TRBD2. This CDR3 comprises 16 residues. After removal of 6 bases from V and 2 bases from J, the junction contained 10 bases not matched to a gene. CDR1 and CDR2 from the germline V gene are SNHLY and FYNNEI. The CDR3 DNA reads TGTGCCAGCAGGCATACCGGGGGGGGATACACAGATACGCAGTATTTT. Protein product: CASRHTGGGYTDTQYF.

This clone occurred a few times. The V gene is TRBV5-6, the J gene TRBJ2-3; D not resolved. The CDR3 spans 13 residues. CDR1 SGHDT and CDR2 YYEEEE come from the germline V gene. Trimming shortened V by 7 bases and J by 0 bases, and 9 bases separated the two germline ends. CDR3 region: CASGLGSTDTQYF. CDR3 coding DNA: TGTGCCAGCGGGTTGGGAAGCACAGATACGCAGTATTTT.

This clone was counted a few times. The gene calls are TRBV6-5 and TRBJ1-2; D not resolved. This CDR3 contains 13 residues. CDR1 is MNHEY, CDR2 SVGAGI, per germline. Trimming shortened V by 2 bases and J by 4 bases, and 8 bases separated the two germline ends. The CDR3 DNA follows: TGTGCCAGCAGTTACCACACCCTCTATGGCTACACCTTC. It specifies CASSYHTLYGYTF.

The chain links TRBV25-1 to TRBJ1-4; D perhaps matches TRBD1 (5 bases). Germline lookup yields CDR1 MGHDK and CDR2 SYGVNS. V dropped 1 base and J dropped 15 bases, with 15 bases sitting between them. This CDR3 is 13 amino acids long. The CDR3 region is CASSEWGGERVFF. The CDR3, as DNA: TGTGCCAGCAGTGAATGGGGAGGGGAAAGGGTGTTTTTT. The full variable domain, its missing parts supplied by reference TRBV25-1 and TRBJ1-4, is EADIYQTPRYLVIGTGKKITLECSQTMGHDKMYWYQQDPGMELHLIHYSYGVNSTEKGDLSSESTVSRIRTEHFPLTLESARPSHTSQYLCASSEWGGERVFFGSGTQLSVL.